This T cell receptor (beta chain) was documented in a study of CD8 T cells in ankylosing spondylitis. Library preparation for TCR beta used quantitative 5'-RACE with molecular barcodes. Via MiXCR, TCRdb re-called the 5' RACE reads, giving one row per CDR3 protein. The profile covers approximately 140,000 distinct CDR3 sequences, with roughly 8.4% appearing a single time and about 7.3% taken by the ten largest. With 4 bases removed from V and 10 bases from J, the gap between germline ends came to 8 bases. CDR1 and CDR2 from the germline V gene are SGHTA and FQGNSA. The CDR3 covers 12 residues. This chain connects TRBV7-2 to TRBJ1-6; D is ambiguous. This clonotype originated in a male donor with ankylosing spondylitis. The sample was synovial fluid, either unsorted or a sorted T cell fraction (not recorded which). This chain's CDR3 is CASSSRISPLHF. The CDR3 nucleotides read TGTGCCAGCAGCTCCCGAATATCACCCCTCCACTTT.